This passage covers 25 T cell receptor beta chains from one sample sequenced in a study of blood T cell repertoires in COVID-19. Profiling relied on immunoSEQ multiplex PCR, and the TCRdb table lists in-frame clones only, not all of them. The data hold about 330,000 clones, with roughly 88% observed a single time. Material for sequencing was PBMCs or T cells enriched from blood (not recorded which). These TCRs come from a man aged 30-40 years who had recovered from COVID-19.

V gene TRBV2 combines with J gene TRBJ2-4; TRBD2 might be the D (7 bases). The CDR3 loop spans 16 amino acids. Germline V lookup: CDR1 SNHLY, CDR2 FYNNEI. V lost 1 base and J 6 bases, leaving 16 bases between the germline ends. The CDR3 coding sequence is TGTGCCAGCAGTGAAGACCTGGGGGGGCCCGGAAACATTCAGTACTTC. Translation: CASSEDLGGPGNIQYF.

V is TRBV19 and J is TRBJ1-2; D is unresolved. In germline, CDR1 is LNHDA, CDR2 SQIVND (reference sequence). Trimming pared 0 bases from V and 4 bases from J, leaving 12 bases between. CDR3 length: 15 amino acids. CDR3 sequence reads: CASSIDRGRSYGYTF. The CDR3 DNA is TGTGCCAGTAGTATAGATCGAGGGCGGTCCTATGGCTACACCTTC. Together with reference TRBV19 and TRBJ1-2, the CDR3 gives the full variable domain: DGGITQSPKYLFRKEGQNVTLSCEQNLNHDAMYWYRQDPGQGLRLIYYSQIVNDFQKGDIAEGYSVSREKKESFPLTVTSAQKNPTAFYLCASSIDRGRSYGYTFGSGTRLTVV.

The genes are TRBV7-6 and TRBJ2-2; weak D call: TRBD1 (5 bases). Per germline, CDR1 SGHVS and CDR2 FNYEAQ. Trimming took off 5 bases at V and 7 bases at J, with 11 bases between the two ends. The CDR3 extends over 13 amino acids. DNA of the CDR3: TGTGCCAGCAGCCAAGACAGTAACGGGGAGCTGTTTTTT. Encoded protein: CASSQDSNGELFF.

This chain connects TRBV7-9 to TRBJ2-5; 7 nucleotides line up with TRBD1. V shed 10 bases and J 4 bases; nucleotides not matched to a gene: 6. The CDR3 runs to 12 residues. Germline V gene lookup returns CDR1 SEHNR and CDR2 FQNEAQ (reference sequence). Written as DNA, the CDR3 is TGTGCCATAACAGGGGTTTCAGAGACCCAGTACTTC. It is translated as CAITGVSETQYF. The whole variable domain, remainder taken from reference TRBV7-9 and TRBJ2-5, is DTGVSQNPRHKITKRGQNVTFRCDPISEHNRLYWYRQTLGQGPEFLTYFQNEAQLEKSRLLSDRFSAERPKGSFSTLEIQRTEQGDSAMYLCAITGVSETQYFGPGTRLLVL.

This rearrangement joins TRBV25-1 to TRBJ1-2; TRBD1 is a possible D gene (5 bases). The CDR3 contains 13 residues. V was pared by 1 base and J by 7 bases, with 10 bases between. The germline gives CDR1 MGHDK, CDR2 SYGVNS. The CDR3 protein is CASSEWGGVGYTF. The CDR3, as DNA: TGTGCCAGCAGTGAATGGGGGGGAGTTGGCTACACCTTC.

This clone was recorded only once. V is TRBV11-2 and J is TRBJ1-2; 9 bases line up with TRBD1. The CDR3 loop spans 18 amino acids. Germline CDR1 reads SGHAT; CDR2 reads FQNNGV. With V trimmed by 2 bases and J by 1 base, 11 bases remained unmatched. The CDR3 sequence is CASSLWRTGEDLNYGYTF. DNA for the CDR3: TGTGCCAGCAGCTTATGGCGGACAGGGGAAGACCTTAACTATGGCTACACCTTC. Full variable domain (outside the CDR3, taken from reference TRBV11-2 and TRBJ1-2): EAGVAQSPRYKIIEKRQSVAFWCNPISGHATLYWYQQILGQGPKLLIQFQNNGVVDDSQLPKDRFSAERLKGVDSTLKIQPAKLEDSAVYLCASSLWRTGEDLNYGYTFGSGTRLTVV.

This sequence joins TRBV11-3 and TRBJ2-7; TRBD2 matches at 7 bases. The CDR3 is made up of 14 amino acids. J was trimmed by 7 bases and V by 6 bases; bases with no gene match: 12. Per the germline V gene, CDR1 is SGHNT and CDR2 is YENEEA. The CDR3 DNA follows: TGTGCCAGCAGTCTCAGAAGCGGGGATAGTGAGCAGTACTTC. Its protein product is CASSLRSGDSEQYF.

The DNA for the CDR3 is TGTGCCAGCAGCTCAGGACAGTCCTACGAGCAGTACTTC. Amino acids: CASSSGQSYEQYF. The rearrangement links TRBV5-6 to TRBJ2-7; weak D call: TRBD1 (6 bases). Trimming took 3 bases from V and 1 from J, leaving 8 bases between them. There are 13 residues in the CDR3. Germline V gene data show CDR1 as SGHDT and CDR2 as YYEEEE.

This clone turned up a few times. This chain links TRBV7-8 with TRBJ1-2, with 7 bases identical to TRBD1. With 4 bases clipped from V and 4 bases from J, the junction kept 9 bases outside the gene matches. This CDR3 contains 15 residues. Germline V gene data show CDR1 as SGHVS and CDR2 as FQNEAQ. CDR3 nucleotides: TGTGCCAGCAGCTATAGGCGACAGGGAAGCTATGGCTACACCTTC. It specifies CASSYRRQGSYGYTF.

The CDR3 sequence is CASSLLEFSGNTIYF. CDR3 nucleotides: TGCGCCAGCAGCTTGCTAGAGTTCTCTGGAAACACCATATATTTT. The J gene is TRBJ1-3, the V gene TRBV5-1, with D uncertain. Trimming cost V 1 base and J 0 bases, with 8 bases left between them. The CDR3 is 15 residues long. Germline V gene sequence: CDR1 SGHRS, CDR2 YFSETQ. The complete variable domain, with remaining parts taken from reference TRBV5-1 and TRBJ1-3, reads KAGVTQTPRYLIKTRGQQVTLSCSPISGHRSVSWYQQTPGQGLQFLFEYFSETQRNKGNFPGRFSGRQFSNSRSEMNVSTLELGDSALYLCASSLLEFSGNTIYFGEGSWLTVV.

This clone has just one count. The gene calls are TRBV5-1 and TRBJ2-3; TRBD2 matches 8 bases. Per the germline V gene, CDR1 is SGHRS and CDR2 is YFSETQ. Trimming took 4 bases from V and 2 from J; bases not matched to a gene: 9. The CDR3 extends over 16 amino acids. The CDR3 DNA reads TGCGCCAGCAGCGGATTCAGCGGGGGCCCCACAGATACGCAGTATTTT. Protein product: CASSGFSGGPTDTQYF.

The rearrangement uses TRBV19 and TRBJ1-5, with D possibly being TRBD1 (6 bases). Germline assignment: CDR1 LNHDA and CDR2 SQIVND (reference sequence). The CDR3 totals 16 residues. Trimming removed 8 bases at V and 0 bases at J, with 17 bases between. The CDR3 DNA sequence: TGTGCCAGTTGGGGGCGAGGACAGAATAGCAATCAGCCCCAGCATTTT. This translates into CASWGRGQNSNQPQHF.

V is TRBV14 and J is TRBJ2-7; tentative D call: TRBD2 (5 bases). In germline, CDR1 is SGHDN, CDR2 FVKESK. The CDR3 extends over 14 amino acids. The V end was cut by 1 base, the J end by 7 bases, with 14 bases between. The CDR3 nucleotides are TGTGCCAGCAGCCAAGTAACTAGTCCTTTAGAGCAGTACTTC. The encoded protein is CASSQVTSPLEQYF.

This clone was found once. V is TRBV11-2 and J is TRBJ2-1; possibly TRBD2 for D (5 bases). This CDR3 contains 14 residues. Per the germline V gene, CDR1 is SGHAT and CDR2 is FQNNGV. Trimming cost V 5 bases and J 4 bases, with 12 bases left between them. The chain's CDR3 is CASSPRGRYNEQFF. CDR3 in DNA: TGTGCCAGCAGCCCCCGAGGGAGATACAATGAGCAGTTCTTC.

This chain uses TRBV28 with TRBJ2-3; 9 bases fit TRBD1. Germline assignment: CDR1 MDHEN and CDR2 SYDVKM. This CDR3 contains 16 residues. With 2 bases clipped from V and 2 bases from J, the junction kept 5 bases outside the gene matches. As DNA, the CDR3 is TGTGCCAGCAGTTTAATTAGGACAGGGGTCACAGATACGCAGTATTTT. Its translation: CASSLIRTGVTDTQYF.

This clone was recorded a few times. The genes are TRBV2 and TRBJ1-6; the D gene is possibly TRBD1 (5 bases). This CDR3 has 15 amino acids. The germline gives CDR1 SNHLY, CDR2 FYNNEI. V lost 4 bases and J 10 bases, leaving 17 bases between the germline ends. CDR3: CASSVYTRGNSPLHF. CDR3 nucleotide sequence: TGTGCCAGCAGTGTATATACTCGGGGGAACTCACCCCTCCACTTT. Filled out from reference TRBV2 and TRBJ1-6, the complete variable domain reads EPEVTQTPSHQVTQMGQEVILRCVPISNHLYFYWYRQILGQKVEFLVSFYNNEISEKSEIFDDQFSVERPDGSNFTLKIRSTKLEDSAMYFCASSVYTRGNSPLHFGNGTRLTVT.

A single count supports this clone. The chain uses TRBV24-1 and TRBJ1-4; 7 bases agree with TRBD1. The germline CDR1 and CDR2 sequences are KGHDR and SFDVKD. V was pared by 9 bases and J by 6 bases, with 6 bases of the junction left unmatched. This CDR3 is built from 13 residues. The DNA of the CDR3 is TGTGCCACCGCGCGACAGGGCGATGAAAAACTGTTTTTT. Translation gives CATARQGDEKLFF.

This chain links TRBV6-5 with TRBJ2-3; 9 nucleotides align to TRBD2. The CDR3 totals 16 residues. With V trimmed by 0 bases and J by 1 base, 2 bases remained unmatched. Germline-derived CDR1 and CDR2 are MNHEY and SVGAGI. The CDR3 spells CASSYSPSGGTDTQYF. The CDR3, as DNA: TGTGCCAGCAGTTACTCCCCTAGCGGGGGCACAGATACGCAGTATTTT.

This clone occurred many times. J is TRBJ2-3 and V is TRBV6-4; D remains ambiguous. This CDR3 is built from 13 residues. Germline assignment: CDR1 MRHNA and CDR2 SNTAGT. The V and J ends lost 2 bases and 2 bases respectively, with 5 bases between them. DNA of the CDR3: TGTGCCAGCAGTGACGGCCCCACAGATACGCAGTATTTT. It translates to CASSDGPTDTQYF.

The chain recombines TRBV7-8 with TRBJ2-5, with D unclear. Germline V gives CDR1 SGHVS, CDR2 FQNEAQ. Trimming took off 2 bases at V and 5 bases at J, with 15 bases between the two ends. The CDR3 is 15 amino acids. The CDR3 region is CASSLTGLVGETQYF. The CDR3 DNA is TGTGCCAGCAGCTTAACCGGGTTGGTTGGCGAGACCCAGTACTTC. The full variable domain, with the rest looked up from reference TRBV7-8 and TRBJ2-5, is GAGVSQSPRYKVAKRGQDVALRCDPISGHVSLFWYQQALGQGPEFLTYFQNEAQLDKSGLPSDRFFAERPEGSVSTLKIQRTQQEDSAVYLCASSLTGLVGETQYFGPGTRLLVL.

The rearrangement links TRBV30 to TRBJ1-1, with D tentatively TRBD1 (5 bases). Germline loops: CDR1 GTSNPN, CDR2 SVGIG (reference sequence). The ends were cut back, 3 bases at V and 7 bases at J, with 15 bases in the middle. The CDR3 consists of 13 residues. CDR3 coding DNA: TGTGCCTGGAGGGGGTCTACAAGGGGTGAAGCTTTCTTT. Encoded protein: CAWRGSTRGEAFF.

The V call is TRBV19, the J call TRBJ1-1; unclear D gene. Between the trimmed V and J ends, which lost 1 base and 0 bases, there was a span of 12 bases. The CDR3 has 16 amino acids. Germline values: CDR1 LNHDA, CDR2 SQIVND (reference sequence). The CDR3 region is CASSIAGVRMNTEAFF. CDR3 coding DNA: TGTGCCAGTAGTATAGCCGGAGTAAGAATGAACACTGAAGCTTTCTTT.

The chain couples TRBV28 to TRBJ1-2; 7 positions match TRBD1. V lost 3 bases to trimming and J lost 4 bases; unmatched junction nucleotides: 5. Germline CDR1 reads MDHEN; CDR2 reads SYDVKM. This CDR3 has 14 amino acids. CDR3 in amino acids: CASSFEAGGYGYTF. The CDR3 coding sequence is TGTGCCAGCAGTTTTGAGGCAGGGGGCTATGGCTACACCTTC.

CDR3 bases: TGTGCCAGCAGTTCCTTAACTAGTATGGCTTTCTTT. Protein product: CASSSLTSMAFF. This chain connects TRBV28 to TRBJ1-1, with D unclear. The V and J ends lost 4 bases and 11 bases respectively, with 14 bases between them. The germline gives CDR1 MDHEN, CDR2 SYDVKM. The CDR3 contains 12 residues.

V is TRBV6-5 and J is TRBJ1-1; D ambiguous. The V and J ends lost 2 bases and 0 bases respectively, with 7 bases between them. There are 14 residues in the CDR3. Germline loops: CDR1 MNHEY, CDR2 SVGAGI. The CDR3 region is CASSYATLNTEAFF. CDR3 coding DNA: TGTGCCAGCAGTTACGCGACACTGAACACTGAAGCTTTCTTT.